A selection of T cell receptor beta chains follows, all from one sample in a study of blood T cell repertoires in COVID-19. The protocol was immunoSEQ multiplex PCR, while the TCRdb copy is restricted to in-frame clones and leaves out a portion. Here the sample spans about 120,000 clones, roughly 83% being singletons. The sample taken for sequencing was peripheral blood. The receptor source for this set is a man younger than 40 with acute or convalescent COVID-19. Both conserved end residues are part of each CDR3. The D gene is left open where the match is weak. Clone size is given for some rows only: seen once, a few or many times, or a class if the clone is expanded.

TGTGCCACCAGTGAGGGCAGGGTTTCGGAGCAGTTCTTC CATSEGRVSEQFF - TRBJ2-1 - TRBV24-1
TGTGCCAGCAGGGAACAGGGGAATGAGCAGTTCTTC CASREQGNEQFF - TRBJ2-1 TRBD1 TRBV27
TGTGCCAGCAGCGTAGGAGGGGCAGGGGGAAAGGAGACCCAGTACTTC CASSVGGAGGKETQYF - TRBJ2-5 TRBD1 TRBV9
TGTGCCAGCAGTTGGGGGACAGGATACACTGAAGCTTTCTTT CASSWGTGYTEAFF few TRBJ1-1 TRBD1 TRBV6-2/TRBV6-3
TGTGCCAGCATGCAGGGCTTCACAGATACGCAGTATTTT CASMQGFTDTQYF - TRBJ2-3 - TRBV2
TGTGCCAGCAGCTCCGGGACAGGGTCGTCCCAGTACTTC CASSSGTGSSQYF - TRBJ2-5 TRBD1 TRBV7-2
TGTGCCAGCATCCAGGTCGACAGGATTCACAATCAGCCCCAGCATTTT CASIQVDRIHNQPQHF - TRBJ1-5 - TRBV5-6
TGTGCCAGCAGCATGACTAGCGGGGGGCCCCACGAGCAGTACTTC CASSMTSGGPHEQYF - TRBJ2-7 TRBD2 TRBV5-4
TGTGCCAGCAGCTTGGGCGGGGGCACAGATACGCAGTATTTT CASSLGGGTDTQYF - TRBJ2-3 - TRBV11-2
TGCGCCAGCAGCCAAGTTCTAGCGGCCAGCTCCTACAATGAGCAGTTCTTC CASSQVLAASSYNEQFF once TRBJ2-1 TRBD2 TRBV4-3
TGTGCCAGCAGTTTCAGGGGCCCGACCTACCGCACAGATACGCAGTATTTT CASSFRGPTYRTDTQYF - TRBJ2-3 - TRBV27
TGTGCCAGTAACCTAGGAGAGGGGGAGCCCCAGCATTTT CASNLGEGEPQHF - TRBJ1-5 - TRBV19
TGTGCCAGCAGTGAGCAGCCAGGTAGCAATCAGCCCCAGCATTTT CASSEQPGSNQPQHF few TRBJ1-5 - TRBV6-4
TGCGCCAGCAGCCAAGATTGGAGGAGGTACAATGAGCAGTTCTTC CASSQDWRRYNEQFF - TRBJ2-1 - TRBV4-1
TGTGCCAGCAGTGCCAAAAAACCGGGACAGTACATCTTTAGCTATGGCTACACCTTC CASSAKKPGQYIFSYGYTF - TRBJ1-2 TRBD1 TRBV6-1
TGTGCGAGTCAGCCCCAGCATTTT CASQPQHF - TRBJ1-5 - TRBV18
TGTGCCAGCAGAACTCCGGGACTAGCGCCCGAGTGGACAGATACGCAGTATTTT CASRTPGLAPEWTDTQYF - TRBJ2-3 TRBD2 TRBV27
TGTGCCAGCAGCCAAGCCCGGGGGTCAACATGGCGGACTAGAGGAAAAGATACGCAGTATTTT CASSQARGSTWRTRGKDTQYF once TRBJ2-3 TRBD2 TRBV3-1/TRBV3-2
TGTGCCAGCAGAACGGGAGGGGGTCATCAGCCCCAGCATTTT CASRTGGGHQPQHF - TRBJ1-5 - TRBV6-5
TGCGCCAGCTCCGGGGCCGGGGAGCTGTTTTTT CASSGAGELFF once TRBJ2-2 - TRBV10-2
TGTGCCAGCAGCCGACAGGGGGACCTACCCTATGGCTACACCTTC CASSRQGDLPYGYTF - TRBJ1-2 TRBD1 TRBV2
TGTGCCAGCAGCTTGGCCGGTCAGGGCTCAACTAATGAAAAACTGTTTTTT CASSLAGQGSTNEKLFF - TRBJ1-4 - TRBV5-6
TGTGCCAGCAGCTTTAGACAGGGGATAGACTATGGCTACACCTTC CASSFRQGIDYGYTF once TRBJ1-2 TRBD1 TRBV5-4
TGTGCCAGCAGCGGGAGGATGCGGGGAAACAAGGAAGTCTATGGCTACACCTTC CASSGRMRGNKEVYGYTF once TRBJ1-2 - TRBV7-8
TGTGCCAGCAGCTTAGAATGGACGGACAGGGGTGGCTACACCTTC CASSLEWTDRGGYTF - TRBJ1-2 TRBD1 TRBV11-2
TGTGCCGGCGGGACCGAGGGGACCCAGTACTTC CAGGTEGTQYF - TRBJ2-5 - TRBV25-1
TGTGCTAGTGGTTTGGATAATGCGAACTATGGCTACACCTTC CASGLDNANYGYTF few TRBJ1-2 - TRBV12-5
TGTGCCAGCAGCTTAGTGACAGGCACTGAAGCTTTCTTT CASSLVTGTEAFF - TRBJ1-1 - TRBV11-2
TGTGCCAGCAGCTTAATAGCGGGGGAGAACACAGATACGCAGTATTTT CASSLIAGENTDTQYF few TRBJ2-3 TRBD2 TRBV7-3
TGTGCCAGCAGCTCACTGACAGGGAACTCTGGAAACACCATATATTTT CASSSLTGNSGNTIYF once TRBJ1-3 TRBD1 TRBV27
TGTGCCAGCAGCTTATTGGGGCAGCGGGGGGCTTACAATGAGCAGTTCTTC CASSLLGQRGAYNEQFF - TRBJ2-1 TRBD2 TRBV7-2
TGTGCCAGCAGCTTAATCAGGGGTGGCACCGGGGAGCTGTTTTTT CASSLIRGGTGELFF - TRBJ2-2 - TRBV7-3
TGTGCCAGCAGCATAACCCCGGGGGTGGGATCGGGGCAGCCCCAGCATTTT CASSITPGVGSGQPQHF - TRBJ1-5 - TRBV3-1/TRBV3-2
TGCGCCAGCAGCTTGGGGACTAGCGGGAGCCCCGGGGAGCTGTTTTTT CASSLGTSGSPGELFF - TRBJ2-2 TRBD2 TRBV5-1
TGTGCCAGCAGCCTAAGGACAGGAGAGACCCAGTACTTC CASSLRTGETQYF - TRBJ2-5 TRBD1 TRBV7-2
TGTGCCAGCAGCATAGGGGGGCTGGGCACTGAAGCTTTCTTT CASSIGGLGTEAFF - TRBJ1-1 - TRBV7-9
TGTGCCAGCAGCCCGGACACTTATCAGCCCCAGCATTTT CASSPDTYQPQHF - TRBJ1-5 - TRBV6-5
TGTGCCAGCAGCAGAACCGGGACTAGAGGAGAGACCCAGTACTTC CASSRTGTRGETQYF once TRBJ2-5 TRBD2 TRBV7-2
TGTGCCAGCAGAGAAGGGACAGGGGGCGGGGCAGATACGCAGTATTTT CASREGTGGGADTQYF - TRBJ2-3 TRBD1 TRBV28
TGTGCCATCAGTGAAGGACAGGGGACTCAGCCCCAGCATTTT CAISEGQGTQPQHF - TRBJ1-5 TRBD1 TRBV10-3
TGCAGCGGCATGGGGGACAGGAGCTCCTACGAGCAGTACTTC CSGMGDRSSYEQYF - TRBJ2-7 TRBD1 TRBV29-1
TGTGCCAGCAGCTTAGGCGGGGAGGCTAACTATGGCTACACCTTC CASSLGGEANYGYTF - TRBJ1-2 - TRBV7-2
TGTGCCACCAGTGAGTTAATAGGCTACACCTTC CATSELIGYTF - TRBJ1-2 - TRBV24-1
TGCGCCAGCACCATGGGGGGACAGTATAATTCACCCCTCCACTTT CASTMGGQYNSPLHF few TRBJ1-6 TRBD1 TRBV5-1
TGTGCCAGCAGCTTGGGGACAGGGGGTCACAATGAGCAGTTCTTC CASSLGTGGHNEQFF many TRBJ2-1 TRBD1 TRBV11-3
TGTGCCAGCAGCGTAGGACCCACCCAGGGGGTGTCCTACGAGCAGTACTTC CASSVGPTQGVSYEQYF once TRBJ2-7 TRBD1 TRBV9
TGTGCCAGCAGCGTAGGGGGCAGGGACAACGAAGCTTTCTTT CASSVGGRDNEAFF - TRBJ1-1 - TRBV9
TGTGCCAGCAGTTACTGGAACAGGGAAAGCACAGATACGCAGTATTTT CASSYWNRESTDTQYF - TRBJ2-3 - TRBV6-6
TGTGCCAGCAGCTTAGGGGCAGGGTCGAATGGCTACACCTTC CASSLGAGSNGYTF few TRBJ1-2 - TRBV7-9
TGTGCCAGCAGCTCCGACAGGGTCCCTCCTTACGAGCAGTACTTC CASSSDRVPPYEQYF - TRBJ2-7 TRBD1 TRBV7-2
TGTGCCAGCAGCCAAGAAATCGGTGGAGCTGAAGCTTTCTTT CASSQEIGGAEAFF - TRBJ1-1 - TRBV3-1/TRBV3-2
TGTGCCACAGCTCAGTGGGGGCCTGGAAACACCATATATTTT CATAQWGPGNTIYF - TRBJ1-3 - TRBV2